The T cell receptor beta chain under discussion was sequenced for a study of radiotherapy plus CTLA-4 blockade in lung cancer. Study summary: Objective responses were documented in around 18% of patients, with disease control in just over 30%.

Sequencing used immunoSEQ multiplex PCR; TCRdb keeps in-frame clones, though not all of them. Seen here are 65,000 to 95,000 clones, approximately 86% observed once, and the top ten hold around 0.8%. J gave up 6 bases and V 1 base, and 10 bases lay outside the gene matches. Germline V CDR1 and CDR2: SGHTA, FQGNSA. CDR3 length: 16 residues. This clone has more than one count but fewer than ten. Antigen unknown. Whole-study results and caveats: Once radiotherapy plus ipilimumab had been given, TCR clones derived from tumor expanded in blood.

The TCR was taken from a human donor with non-small cell lung cancer who had stable disease on radiotherapy plus ipilimumab. The specimen comprised peripheral blood, sampled from a patient treated with radiotherapy plus ipilimumab. The chain employs TRBV7-2 and TRBJ2-3; TRBD2 matches at 7 bases. CDR3 coding DNA: TGTGCCAGCAGCTTAGAGATAGCGGGCTCCAGGGATACGCAGTATTTT. Amino acids: CASSLEIAGSRDTQYF.